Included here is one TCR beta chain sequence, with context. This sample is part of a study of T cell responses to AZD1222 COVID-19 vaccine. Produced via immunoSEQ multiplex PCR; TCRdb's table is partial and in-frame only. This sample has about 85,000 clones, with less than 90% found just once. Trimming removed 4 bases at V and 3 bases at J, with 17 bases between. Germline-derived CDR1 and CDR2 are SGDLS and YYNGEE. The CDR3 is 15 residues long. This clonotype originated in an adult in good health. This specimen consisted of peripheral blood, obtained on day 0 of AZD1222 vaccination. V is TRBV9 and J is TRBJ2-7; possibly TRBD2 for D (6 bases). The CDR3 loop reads CASSPGSSEIYEQYF. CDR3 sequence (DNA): TGTGCCAGCAGCCCTGGGTCTAGCGAGATCTACGAGCAGTACTTC.